These 22 T cell receptor beta chains share one sample of origin, sequenced in a study of glioma-infiltrating T cells. The iRepertoire nested amplicon-rescue multiplex PCR amplified TCR alpha and beta CDR3s from RNA. TCRdb re-called the multiplex PCR reads through MiXCR, storing one row per CDR3 protein. The sample records 300,000 to 450,000 distinct CDR3 sequences, about two fifths being singletons. Sequencing was performed on glioma tissue, nonneoplastic brain tissue, or PBMCs (not recorded which). The receptors come from a human donor with low-grade glioma or glioblastoma, undergoing nonglioma brain surgery, or in good health (not recorded which).

The rearrangement joins TRBV7-9 to TRBJ1-1; no clear D. The CDR3 is 13 amino acids. V was shortened by 5 bases and J by 7 bases, with 14 bases between the two germline ends. CDR1 and CDR2 (germline): SEHNR, FQNEAQ (reference sequence). CDR3 in DNA: TGTGCCAGCAGCAAAGGCAGGAGATATGAAGCTTTCTTT. It encodes CASSKGRRYEAFF.

V is TRBV27 and J is TRBJ2-5; D is perhaps TRBD1 (6 bases). Germline CDR1 is MNHEY and CDR2 is SMNVEV (reference sequence). Trimming cost V 3 bases and J 4 bases, with 9 bases left between them. The CDR3 sequence is 13 residues long. CDR3 residues: CASSFTGRETQYF. DNA for the CDR3: TGTGCCAGCAGTTTTACAGGGCGAGAGACCCAGTACTTC.

The rearrangement joins TRBV28 to TRBJ1-2; D is uncertain. CDR1 is MDHEN and CDR2 is SYDVKM in the germline V gene. Trimming shortened V by 1 base and J by 4 bases, and 4 bases separated the two germline ends. The CDR3 consists of 12 residues. The CDR3 reads CASSLFLYGYTF. CDR3 coding DNA: TGTGCCAGCAGTTTATTCCTCTATGGCTACACCTTC.

This chain connects TRBV10-3 to TRBJ2-1; D unclear. The CDR3 runs to 13 residues. V was cut by 2 bases and J by 10 bases, with 12 bases left in between. Germline CDR1 is ENHRY and CDR2 is SYGVKD. CDR3 bases: TGTGCCATCAGTGAGAGTATGTCCGCGGAGCAGTTCTTC. It specifies CAISESMSAEQFF.

V is TRBV5-1 and J is TRBJ2-7; 12 bases agree with TRBD2. Per the germline V gene, CDR1 is SGHRS and CDR2 is YFSETQ. The J segment lost 8 bases and the V segment lost 2 bases, leaving 8 bases of the junction unmatched. CDR3 length equals 15 residues. The CDR3 sequence is CASSFFGTSGPKQYF. The CDR3 DNA reads TGCGCCAGCAGCTTCTTCGGGACTAGCGGGCCCAAGCAGTACTTC. Full variable domain (remainder filled in from reference TRBV5-1 and TRBJ2-7): KAGVTQTPRYLIKTRGQQVTLSCSPISGHRSVSWYQQTPGQGLQFLFEYFSETQRNKGNFPGRFSGRQFSNSRSEMNVSTLELGDSALYLCASSFFGTSGPKQYFGPGTRLTVT.

This chain connects TRBV12-3 or TRBV12-4 to TRBJ2-1; a weak D match, TRBD2 (6 bases). This CDR3 spans 16 amino acids. Trimming removed 4 bases at V and 5 bases at J, with 18 bases between. CDR3 DNA: TGTGCCAGCAGTTCACCCGGGGGATCAGGGAACAATGAGCAGTTCTTC. Protein: CASSSPGGSGNNEQFF.

This clonotype has a count of ten or more. The chain joins TRBV27 to TRBJ2-7, with TRBD2 matching 8 bases. The CDR3 is 15 residues long. The germline V gene encodes CDR1 MNHEY and CDR2 SMNVEV (reference sequence). The V segment lost 6 bases and the J segment 2 bases; nucleotides outside the gene matches: 9. The CDR3 bases are TGTGCCAGCAGCCCCAGACTAGCGAAAACCTACGAGCAGTACTTC. Translation gives CASSPRLAKTYEQYF.

The chain joins TRBV20-1 to TRBJ2-5; perhaps D is TRBD1 or TRBD2 (5 bases each). The CDR3 runs 15 residues. Per the germline V gene, CDR1 is DFQATT and CDR2 is SNEGSKA (reference sequence). The V end lost 0 bases, the J end lost 5 bases, and 16 bases lay between the germline ends. CDR3 protein: CSARDRRGTSETQYF. CDR3 in DNA: TGCAGTGCTAGAGACCGCCGGGGCACGTCCGAGACCCAGTACTTC.

The DNA of the CDR3 is TGTGCCAGCAGCTTAAGTAGGGCAACGGAGACCCAGTACTTC. Its protein is CASSLSRATETQYF. The chain combines TRBV7-2 with TRBJ2-5; the D is unclear. V was shortened by 2 bases and J by 5 bases, with 12 bases between the two germline ends. In germline, CDR1 is SGHTA, CDR2 FQGNSA. This CDR3 comprises 14 residues.

In its sample, this clonotype was seen many times. Relative to the germline gene, one junction end is altered; a read error may explain this. The rearrangement links TRBV7-8 to TRBJ1-1; D is ambiguous. Germline V gene data show CDR1 as SGHVS and CDR2 as FQNEAQ. The CDR3 consists of 13 residues. The CDR3 loop reads CASSLPGEGGKDF. Here the CDR3 DNA reads TGTGCCAGCAGCCTCCCCGGTGAGGGCGGGAAAGACTTT.

J is TRBJ2-3 and V is TRBV18; D call uncertain. The V gene's germline CDR1 is KGHSH and CDR2 LQKENI. This CDR3 region has 14 residues. Deletions cut 3 bases from V and 1 base from J, with 8 bases between. The chain's CDR3 is CASSPETRTDTQYF. In DNA, the CDR3 is TGTGCCAGCTCACCCGAAACCCGCACAGATACGCAGTATTTT.

The chain recombines TRBV20-1 with TRBJ2-3; TRBD2 matches at 14 bases. The CDR3 extends over 17 amino acids. Per germline, CDR1 DFQATT and CDR2 SNEGSKA (reference sequence). The V segment lost 2 bases and the J segment 5 bases; nucleotides outside the gene matches: 9. CDR3 region: CSARTRLAGGHGDTQYF. The CDR3 nucleotides read TGCAGTGCTAGAACCCGACTAGCGGGAGGGCATGGAGATACGCAGTATTTT.

Note on this clonotype: A much larger clone lies a single base off, so this may be a read error. The rearrangement links TRBV6-5 to TRBJ2-1; the D is unclear. The CDR3 consists of 12 residues. CDR1 and CDR2 (germline): MNHEY, SVGAGI. The CDR3 coding sequence is TGTGCCAACAGTACCCTCCCTAGGCAGCAGTTCTTC. Translated, it gives CANSTLPRQQFF.

In its sample, this clonotype was seen many times. The CDR3 DNA sequence: TGTGCCAGCAGTTACTTCTCTAGGACAGGGAAAGAGACCCAGTACTTC. This translates into CASSYFSRTGKETQYF. This chain connects TRBV6-5 to TRBJ2-5; 8 bases are shared with TRBD1. Trimming at V came to 1 base and at J to 3 bases, leaving 7 bases not matched to a gene. This CDR3 comprises 16 residues. In germline, CDR1 is MNHEY, CDR2 SVGAGI.

This clonotype came up many times. This chain joins TRBV20-1 and TRBJ1-2; possibly TRBD1 for D (6 bases). This CDR3 spans 13 amino acids. Between the trimmed V and J ends, which lost 3 bases and 1 base, there was a span of 9 bases. The germline gives CDR1 DFQATT, CDR2 SNEGSKA (reference sequence). The CDR3 region is CSASDRINYGYTF. In DNA, the CDR3 is TGCAGTGCTAGCGACAGGATTAACTATGGCTACACCTTC.

The rearrangement joins TRBV6-2 or TRBV6-3 to TRBJ2-7, with a tentative D call TRBD1 (5 bases). The length of the CDR3 is 16 residues. Germline lookup yields CDR1 MNHEY and CDR2 SVGEGT. The ends were cut back, 3 bases at V and 0 bases at J, with 15 bases in the middle. The CDR3 DNA reads as TGTGCCAGCAGTTATCTCTCGACAGCGTACTCCTACGAGCAGTACTTC. Protein product: CASSYLSTAYSYEQYF.

This clonotype was seen repeatedly, ten times or more. The rearrangement uses TRBV27 and TRBJ2-5, with D perhaps TRBD1 (6 bases). The V and J ends lost 2 bases and 4 bases respectively, with 11 bases between them. Germline values: CDR1 MNHEY, CDR2 SMNVEV (reference sequence). CDR3 length: 14 residues. The CDR3 DNA is TGTGCCAGCAGTTTACATCCCAGGGGAGAGACCCAGTACTTC. This codes for CASSLHPRGETQYF.

The chain joins TRBV4-2 to TRBJ2-7, with 9 bases lining up with TRBD2. The CDR3 runs to 18 residues. Germline trimming cut 0 bases from V and 0 bases from J; bases unmatched to any gene: 9. From germline, CDR1 is LGHNA and CDR2 YNFKEQ. CDR3 nucleotide sequence: TGTGCCAGCAGCCAAGATCCCAATCTAGCGGGAAGCTCCTACGAGCAGTACTTC. Translating it yields CASSQDPNLAGSSYEQYF.

Comments on this clonotype: This may arise from a read error, as a much more abundant clone is one base away. This chain joins TRBV27 and TRBJ2-7; 11 positions agree with TRBD2. The germline V gene has CDR1 MNHEY and CDR2 SMNVEV (reference sequence). CDR3 length: 17 residues. CDR3 DNA sequence: TGTGCCAGCAGTTCCCACACTATAGCGGGAGGGGTCTACAAGCAGTACTTC. Translation: CASSSHTIAGGVYKQYF.

This sequence joins TRBV29-1 and TRBJ1-3; tentatively, D is TRBD1 (6 bases). Per germline, CDR1 SQVTM and CDR2 ANQGSEA. The CDR3 contains 15 residues. The V and J ends lost 7 bases and 3 bases respectively, with 19 bases between them. In DNA form, the CDR3 reads TGCAGCGCAATGGGGGGCCCGCGCTTTGGAAACACCATATATTTT. Its protein product is CSAMGGPRFGNTIYF.

The rearrangement uses TRBV7-8 and TRBJ2-7; 11 bases map to TRBD2. The CDR3 covers 16 residues. CDR1 and CDR2 from the germline V gene are SGHVS and FQNEAQ. V trimming: 1 base; J trimming: 2 bases; junction bases outside the gene matches: 4. CDR3 nucleotides: TGTGCCAGCAGCTTAGGAGTGACTAGCGGGACCTACGAGCAGTACTTC. Translating it yields CASSLGVTSGTYEQYF. Filled out from reference TRBV7-8 and TRBJ2-7, the complete variable domain reads GAGVSQSPRYKVAKRGQDVALRCDPISGHVSLFWYQQALGQGPEFLTYFQNEAQLDKSGLPSDRFFAERPEGSVSTLKIQRTQQEDSAVYLCASSLGVTSGTYEQYFGPGTRLTVT.

This chain links TRBV6-2 or TRBV6-3 with TRBJ2-7; D is ambiguous. There are 13 residues in the CDR3. CDR1 and CDR2 from the germline V gene are MNHEY and SVGEGT. The V end was cut by 5 bases, the J end by 5 bases, with 13 bases between. CDR3 sequence (DNA): TGTGCCAGCAGTGAGGCAGAAACCCACGAGCAGTACTTC. Amino acids: CASSEAETHEQYF.